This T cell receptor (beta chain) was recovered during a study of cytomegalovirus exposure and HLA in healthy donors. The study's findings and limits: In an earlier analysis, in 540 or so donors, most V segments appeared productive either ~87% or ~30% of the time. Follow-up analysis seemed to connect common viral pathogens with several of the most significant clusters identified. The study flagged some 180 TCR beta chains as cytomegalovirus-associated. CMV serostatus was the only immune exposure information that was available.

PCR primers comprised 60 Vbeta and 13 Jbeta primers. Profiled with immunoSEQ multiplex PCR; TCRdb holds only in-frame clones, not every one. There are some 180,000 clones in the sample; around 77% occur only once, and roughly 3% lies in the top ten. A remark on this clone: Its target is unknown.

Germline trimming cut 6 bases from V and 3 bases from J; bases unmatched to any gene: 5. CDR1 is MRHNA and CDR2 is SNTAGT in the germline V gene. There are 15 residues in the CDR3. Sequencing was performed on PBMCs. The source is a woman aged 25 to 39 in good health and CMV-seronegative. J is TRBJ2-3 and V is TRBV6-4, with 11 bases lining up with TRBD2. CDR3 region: CASSEIAGGTDTQYF. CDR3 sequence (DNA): TGTGCCAGCAGCGAAATAGCGGGAGGGACAGATACGCAGTATTTT.